This TCR beta chain comes out of a study of preoperative IRX-2 immunotherapy in early breast cancer. This CDR3 comprises 15 residues. Trimming shortened V by 3 bases and J by 3 bases, and 14 bases separated the two germline ends. From germline, CDR1 is MDHEN and CDR2 SYDVKM. The protocol was immunoSEQ multiplex PCR, while the TCRdb copy is restricted to in-frame clones and leaves out a portion. Of around 57,000 clones in the sample, roughly 94% are singletons; the top ten hold roughly 1.7%. Treatment noted: preoperative locoregional IRX-2 cytokine immunotherapy. The sample was collected from a patient treated with IRX-2 immunotherapy. The sequence was collected from a human donor with breast cancer. The chain links TRBV28 to TRBJ1-1, with a possible D match to TRBD1 (6 bases). The CDR3 region has the DNA TGTGCCAGCAGTTTTTTTGGGAAGGGGGACACTGAAGCTTTCTTT. As protein: CASSFFGKGDTEAFF.